This TCR beta chain was sequenced in a study of Ad26.COV2.S vaccination and SARS-CoV-2 variants. About the research overall: Intramuscular Ad26.COV2.S at 5x10^10 or 1x10^11 viral particles. Whole-study findings and limits: The study found similar non-spike TCR breadth in vaccine and placebo recipients.

Treatment indicated: around 19 received Ad26.COV2.S at low or high dose, single or two shots; roughly 5 received placebo; per-sample allocation not given. It was on day 63 after the first vaccine or placebo injection that samples were taken. An Ad26 vector expressing Wuhan-strain SARS-CoV-2 spike constituted the vaccine. Sequencing was performed with immunoSEQ multiplex PCR; in TCRdb, only in-frame clones are kept and a portion is missing. The sample has some 500,000 clones; 89% are singletons. The CDR3 contains 12 residues. Germline lookup yields CDR1 MNHEY and CDR2 SMNVEV (reference sequence). The V and J ends lost 5 bases and 5 bases respectively, with 9 bases between them. Points on this clone: Its antigen is not known. Other DNA sequences from this sample encode an identical CDR3 as well.

This sequence originates from a person aged 18-60 years who received the Ad26.COV2.S COVID-19 vaccine or a placebo. The sample was peripheral blood, taken in a trial of Ad26.COV2.S vaccine versus placebo. The chain uses TRBV27 and TRBJ2-5; no reliable D call. CDR3 in amino acids: CASSPLGETQYF. The CDR3 nucleotides are TGTGCCAGCAGTCCTCTAGGGGAGACCCAGTACTTC.